This TCR beta chain was identified during a study of cytomegalovirus exposure and HLA in healthy donors. This clone has just one count. Its cognate antigen is unknown. Trimming removed 7 bases from V and 0 bases from J, with 13 bases in between. Germline V gene lookup returns CDR1 SGHKS and CDR2 YYEKEE (reference sequence). The CDR3 has 15 residues. The study, taken as a whole, reports: The authors later linked a missense DCLRE1C variant to TCR beta V- and J-gene trimming. Altogether, 164 TCR beta chains were recorded as cytomegalovirus-associated.

The PCR was carried out with 60 Vbeta primers and 13 Jbeta primers. Produced via immunoSEQ multiplex PCR; TCRdb's table is partial and in-frame only. This sample has some 120,000 clones; around 80% occur once, and the top ten carry 1.9%. Sequenced sample: PBMCs. This TCR came from a man aged 50-60 years in good health and CMV-seronegative. The V call is TRBV5-5, the J call TRBJ2-2; D possibly corresponds to TRBD1 (6 bases). The CDR3 spells CASSRGISNTGELFF. For the CDR3, the DNA is TGTGCCAGCTCCAGGGGAATCTCGAACACCGGGGAGCTGTTTTTT.